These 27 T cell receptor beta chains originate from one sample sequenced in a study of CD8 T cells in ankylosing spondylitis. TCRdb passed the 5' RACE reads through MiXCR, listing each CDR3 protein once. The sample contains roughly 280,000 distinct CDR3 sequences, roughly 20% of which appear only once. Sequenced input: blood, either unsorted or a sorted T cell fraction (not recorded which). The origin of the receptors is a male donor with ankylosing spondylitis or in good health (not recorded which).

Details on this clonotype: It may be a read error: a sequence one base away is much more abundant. The CDR3 loop is CSVPGQGSAGAYGTQYF. CDR3 DNA: TGCAGTGTCCCTGGACAGGGTTCGGCGGGAGCGTATGGTACGCAGTATTTT. The rearrangement links TRBV20-1 to TRBJ2-3, with D tentatively TRBD1 (8 bases). From germline, CDR1 is DFQATT and CDR2 SNEGSKA (reference sequence). The V end lost 7 bases, the J end lost 8 bases, and 31 bases lay between the germline ends. This CDR3 is 17 amino acids long.

In DNA form, the CDR3 reads TGCGCCAGCAGCGGAGGGACAGGGGACTATGGCTACACCTTC. Amino acid sequence: CASSGGTGDYGYTF. V and J are TRBV5-1 and TRBJ1-2; 10 bases map to TRBD1. J was trimmed by 3 bases and V by 4 bases; bases with no gene match: 3. Looked up from germline, CDR1 is SGHRS and CDR2 is YFSETQ. The CDR3 is made up of 14 amino acids.

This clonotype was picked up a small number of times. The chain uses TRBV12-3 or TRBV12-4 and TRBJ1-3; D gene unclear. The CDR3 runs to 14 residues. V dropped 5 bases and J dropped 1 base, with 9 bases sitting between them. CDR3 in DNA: TGTGCCAGCAGTAGAACGAGGTCTGGAAACACCATATATTTT. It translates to CASSRTRSGNTIYF.

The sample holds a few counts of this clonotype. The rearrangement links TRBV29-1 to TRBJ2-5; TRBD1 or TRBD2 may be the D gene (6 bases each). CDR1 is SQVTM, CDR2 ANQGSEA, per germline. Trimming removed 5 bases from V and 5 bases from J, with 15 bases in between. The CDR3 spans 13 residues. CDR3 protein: CSVRRGAGETQYF. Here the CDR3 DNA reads TGCAGCGTTAGAAGGGGGGCGGGTGAGACCCAGTACTTC.

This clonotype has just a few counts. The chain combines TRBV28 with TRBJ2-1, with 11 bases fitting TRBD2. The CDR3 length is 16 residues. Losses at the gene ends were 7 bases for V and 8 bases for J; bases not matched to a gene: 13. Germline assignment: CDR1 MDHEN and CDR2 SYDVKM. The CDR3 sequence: CASISPGTSGFYEQFF. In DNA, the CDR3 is TGTGCCAGCATCAGTCCCGGGACTAGCGGATTCTATGAGCAGTTCTTC.

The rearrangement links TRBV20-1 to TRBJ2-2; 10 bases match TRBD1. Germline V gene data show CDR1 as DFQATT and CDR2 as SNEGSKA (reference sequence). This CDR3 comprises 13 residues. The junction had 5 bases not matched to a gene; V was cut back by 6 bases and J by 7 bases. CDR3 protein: CSAGQGGIGELFF. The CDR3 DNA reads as TGCAGTGCCGGACAGGGGGGTATCGGGGAGCTGTTTTTT.

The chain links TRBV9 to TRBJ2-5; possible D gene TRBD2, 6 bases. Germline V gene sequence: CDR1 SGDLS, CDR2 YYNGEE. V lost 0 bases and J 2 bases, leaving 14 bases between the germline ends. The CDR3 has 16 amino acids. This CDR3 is CASSVAGLSGQETQYF. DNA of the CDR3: TGTGCCAGCAGCGTAGCTGGCCTAAGCGGGCAAGAGACCCAGTACTTC.

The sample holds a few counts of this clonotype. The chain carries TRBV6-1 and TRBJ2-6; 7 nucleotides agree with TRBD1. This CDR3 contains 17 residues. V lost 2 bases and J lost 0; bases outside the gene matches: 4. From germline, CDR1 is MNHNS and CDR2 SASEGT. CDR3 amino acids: CASSEKGQFSGANVLTF. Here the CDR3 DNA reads TGTGCCAGCAGTGAAAAGGGACAGTTCTCTGGGGCCAACGTCCTGACTTTC.

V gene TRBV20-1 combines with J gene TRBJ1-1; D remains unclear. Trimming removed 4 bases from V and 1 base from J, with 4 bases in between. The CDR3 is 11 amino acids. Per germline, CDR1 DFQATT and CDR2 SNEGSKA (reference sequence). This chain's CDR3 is CSANANTEAFF. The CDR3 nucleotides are TGCAGTGCTAATGCGAACACTGAAGCTTTCTTT.

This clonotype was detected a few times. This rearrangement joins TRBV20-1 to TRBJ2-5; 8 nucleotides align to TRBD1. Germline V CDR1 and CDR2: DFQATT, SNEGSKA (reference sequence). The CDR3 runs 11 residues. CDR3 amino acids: CGDRGQETQYF. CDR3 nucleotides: TGCGGCGACAGGGGTCAAGAGACCCAGTACTTC.

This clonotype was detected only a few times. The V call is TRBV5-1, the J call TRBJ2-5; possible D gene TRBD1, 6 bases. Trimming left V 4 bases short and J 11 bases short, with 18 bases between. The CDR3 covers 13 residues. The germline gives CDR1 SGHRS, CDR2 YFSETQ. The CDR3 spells CASSLARDTYQYF. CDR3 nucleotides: TGCGCCAGCAGCCTAGCTAGGGACACCTATCAGTACTTC.

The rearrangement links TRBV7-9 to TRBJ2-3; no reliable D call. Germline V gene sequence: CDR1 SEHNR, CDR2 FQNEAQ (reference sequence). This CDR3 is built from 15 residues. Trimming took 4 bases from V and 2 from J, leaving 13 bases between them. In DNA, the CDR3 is TGTGCCAGCAGCTCCGACTGGCGACTCACAGATACGCAGTATTTT. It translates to CASSSDWRLTDTQYF.

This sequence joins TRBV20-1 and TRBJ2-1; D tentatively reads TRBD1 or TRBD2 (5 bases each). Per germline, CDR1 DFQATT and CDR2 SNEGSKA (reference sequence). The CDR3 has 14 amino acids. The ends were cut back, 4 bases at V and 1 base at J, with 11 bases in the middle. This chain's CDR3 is CSAKGTGSYNEQFF. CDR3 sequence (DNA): TGCAGTGCTAAGGGGACGGGTTCCTACAATGAGCAGTTCTTC.

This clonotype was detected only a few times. CDR3 nucleotides: TGTGCCAGCAGTACAGGGGGCGCGGGTAATGAAAAACTGTTTTTT. Protein product: CASSTGGAGNEKLFF. The chain joins TRBV12-3 or TRBV12-4 to TRBJ1-4, with 9 positions matching TRBD1. The CDR3 has 15 residues. V lost 5 bases to trimming and J lost 4 bases; unmatched junction nucleotides: 5.

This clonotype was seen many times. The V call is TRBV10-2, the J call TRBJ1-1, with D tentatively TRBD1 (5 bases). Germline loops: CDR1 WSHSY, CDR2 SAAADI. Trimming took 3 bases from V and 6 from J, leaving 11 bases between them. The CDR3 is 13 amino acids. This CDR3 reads CASSDKGWSEAFF. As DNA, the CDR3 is TGCGCCAGCAGTGATAAGGGGTGGTCTGAAGCTTTCTTT.

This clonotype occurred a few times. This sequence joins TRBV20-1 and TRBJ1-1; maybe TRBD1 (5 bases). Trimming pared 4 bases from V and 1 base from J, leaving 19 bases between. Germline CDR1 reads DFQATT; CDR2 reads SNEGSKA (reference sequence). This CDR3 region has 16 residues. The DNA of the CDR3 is TGCAGTGCTACGGGAGGGGCGCGGGGGAAGAACACTGAAGCTTTCTTT. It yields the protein CSATGGARGKNTEAFF.

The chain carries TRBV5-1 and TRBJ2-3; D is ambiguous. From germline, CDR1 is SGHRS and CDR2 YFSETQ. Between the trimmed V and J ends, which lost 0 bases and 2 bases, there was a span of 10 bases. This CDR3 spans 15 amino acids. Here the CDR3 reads CASSLDPTITDTQYF. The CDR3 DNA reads TGCGCCAGCAGCTTGGATCCTACGATCACAGATACGCAGTATTTT.

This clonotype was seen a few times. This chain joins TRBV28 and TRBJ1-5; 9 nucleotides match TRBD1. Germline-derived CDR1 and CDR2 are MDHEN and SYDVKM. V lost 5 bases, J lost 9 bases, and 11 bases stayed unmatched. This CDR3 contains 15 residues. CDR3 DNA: TGTGCCAGCAGTGGGGGACAGGGAGTAAGGGGGCCCCAGCATTTT. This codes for CASSGGQGVRGPQHF.

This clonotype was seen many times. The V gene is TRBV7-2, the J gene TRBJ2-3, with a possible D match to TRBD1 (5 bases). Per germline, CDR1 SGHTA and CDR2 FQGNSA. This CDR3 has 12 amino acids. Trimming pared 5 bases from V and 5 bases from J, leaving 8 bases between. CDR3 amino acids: CASSQGVDTQYF. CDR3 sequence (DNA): TGTGCCAGCAGCCAAGGGGTAGATACGCAGTATTTT.

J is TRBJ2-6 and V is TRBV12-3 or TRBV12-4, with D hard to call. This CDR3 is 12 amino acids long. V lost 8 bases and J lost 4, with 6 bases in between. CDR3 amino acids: CASAVGANVLTF. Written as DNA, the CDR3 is TGTGCCAGCGCGGTCGGGGCCAACGTCCTGACTTTC.

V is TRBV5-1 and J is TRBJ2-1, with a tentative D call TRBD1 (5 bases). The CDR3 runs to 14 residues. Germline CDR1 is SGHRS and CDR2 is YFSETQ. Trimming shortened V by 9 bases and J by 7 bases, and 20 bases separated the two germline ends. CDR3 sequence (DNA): TGCGCCAACCGCGTCGAAGGGGCGGCTAATGAGCAGTTCTTC. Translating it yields CANRVEGAANEQFF.

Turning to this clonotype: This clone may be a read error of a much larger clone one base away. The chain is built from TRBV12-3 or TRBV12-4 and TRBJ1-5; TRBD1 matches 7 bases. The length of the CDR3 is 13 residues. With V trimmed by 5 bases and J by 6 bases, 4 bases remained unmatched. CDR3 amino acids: CASSRHRGQPQHF. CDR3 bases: TGTGCCAGCAGTAGGCACAGGGGTCAGCCCCAGCATTTT.

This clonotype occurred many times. Here the CDR3 reads CASGRINEQYV. DNA for the CDR3: TGTGCCAGCGGACGAATCAACGAGCAGTACGTC. The rearrangement uses TRBV27 and TRBJ2-7, with D hard to call. CDR3 length equals 11 residues. The V end was cut by 8 bases, the J end by 5 bases, with 10 bases between. Germline values: CDR1 MNHEY, CDR2 SMNVEV (reference sequence).

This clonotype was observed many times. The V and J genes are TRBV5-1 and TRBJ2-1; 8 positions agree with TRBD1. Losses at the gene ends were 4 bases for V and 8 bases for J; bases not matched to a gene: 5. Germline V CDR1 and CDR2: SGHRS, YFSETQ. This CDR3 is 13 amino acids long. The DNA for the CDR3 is TGCGCCAGCAGCCCAGGACAGGGCTATGAGCAGTTCTTC. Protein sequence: CASSPGQGYEQFF. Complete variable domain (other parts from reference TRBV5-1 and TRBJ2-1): KAGVTQTPRYLIKTRGQQVTLSCSPISGHRSVSWYQQTPGQGLQFLFEYFSETQRNKGNFPGRFSGRQFSNSRSEMNVSTLELGDSALYLCASSPGQGYEQFFGPGTRLTVL.

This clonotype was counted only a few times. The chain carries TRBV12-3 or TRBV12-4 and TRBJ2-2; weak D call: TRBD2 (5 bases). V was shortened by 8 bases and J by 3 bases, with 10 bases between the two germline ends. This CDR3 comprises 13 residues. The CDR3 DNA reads TGTGCCAGCGCCCGGGGTTACACCGGGGAGCTGTTTTTT. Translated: CASARGYTGELFF.

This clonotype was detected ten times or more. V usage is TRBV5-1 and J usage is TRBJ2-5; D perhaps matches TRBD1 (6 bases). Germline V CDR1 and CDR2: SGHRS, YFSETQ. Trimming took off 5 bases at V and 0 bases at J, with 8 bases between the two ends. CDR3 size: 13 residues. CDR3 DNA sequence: TGCGCCAGCAGAGAGGGGGACCAAGAGACCCAGTACTTC. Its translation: CASREGDQETQYF.

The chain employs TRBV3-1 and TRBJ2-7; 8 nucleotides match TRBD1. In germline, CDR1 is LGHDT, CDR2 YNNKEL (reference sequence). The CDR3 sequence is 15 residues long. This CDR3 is CACSHSGTGSYEQYV. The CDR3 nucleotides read TGTGCCTGCAGCCATTCCGGGACAGGCTCCTACGAGCAGTACGTC.